Listed below are T cell receptor beta chains from one sample, sequenced in a study of cytomegalovirus exposure and HLA in healthy donors. Libraries were prepared by immunoSEQ multiplex PCR; TCRdb keeps only in-frame clonotypes and omits some of them. Of 65,000 to 75,000 clones in the sample, approximately 95% were seen once. The specimen was PBMCs. The origin of the receptors is a young man in good health and CMV-seropositive. CDR3s include the opening cysteine and the closing phenylalanine or tryptophan. D genes are given only for firm matches. Rows give clone size only sometimes, using once, few, many, or a class for an expanded clone.

D gene | J gene | clone size | V gene | CDR3 DNA | CDR3 protein
TRBD1 | TRBJ2-7 | NA | TRBV28 | TGTGCCATCACCGGGACAGCGGACGAGCAGTACTTC | CAITGTADEQYF
TRBD2 | TRBJ2-7 | NA | TRBV6-1 | TGTGCCAGCAGTCCCTATAGCGGGGAGTCCTACGAGCAGTACTTC | CASSPYSGESYEQYF
NA | TRBJ2-1 | NA | TRBV30 | TGTGCCTGGATAAGGGGGGGGAGGTCCTACAATGAGCAGTTCTTC | CAWIRGGRSYNEQFF
NA | TRBJ1-5 | NA | TRBV6-5 | TGTGCCAGCAGAGACAGAGATTATAGCAATCAGCCCCAGCATTTT | CASRDRDYSNQPQHF
NA | TRBJ1-2 | NA | TRBV27 | TGTGCCAGCAGTTTACGGGGAATCTATGGCTACACCTTC | CASSLRGIYGYTF
TRBD2 | TRBJ2-1 | NA | TRBV27 | TGTGCCAGCAGTTCCCTCGGGACTAGCGGGAACTCTACGCGCCTCTTTACCTACAATGAGCAGTTCTTC | CASSSLGTSGNSTRLFTYNEQFF
TRBD1 | TRBJ2-2 | NA | TRBV5-6 | TGTGCCAGCAGCGGCGGACAGGGGGCCGGGGAGCTGTTTTTT | CASSGGQGAGELFF
NA | TRBJ2-5 | NA | TRBV30 | TGTGCCTGGAGTGAAACTGCACCCCAAGAGACCCAGTACTTC | CAWSETAPQETQYF
NA | TRBJ2-1 | NA | TRBV6-6 | TGTGCCAGCAGACCCGACAGGACCTACAATGAGCAGTTCTTC | CASRPDRTYNEQFF
NA | TRBJ1-2 | NA | TRBV7-2 | TGTGCCAGCAGCTTATCGGGGGGAGGCTACACCTTC | CASSLSGGGYTF
NA | TRBJ2-2 | NA | TRBV1 | TGCACCAGCAGACCCGTCGTATGCGTGCAGAACACCGGGGAGCTGTTTTTT | CTSRPVVCVQNTGELFF
TRBD1 | TRBJ1-1 | NA | TRBV7-3 | TGTGCCAGCAGCTACACAGGGGCAGGGACTGAAGCTTTCTTT | CASSYTGAGTEAFF
NA | TRBJ1-5 | NA | TRBV7-2 | TGTGCCAGCAGCTTTTATGCGACAGTCAATCAGCCCCAGCATTTT | CASSFYATVNQPQHF
NA | TRBJ1-2 | NA | TRBV23-1 | TGCGCCAGCAGTCACCCAGGGGTCAGTGGCTACACCTTC | CASSHPGVSGYTF
TRBD1 | TRBJ2-5 | NA | TRBV10-3 | TGTGCCATCAGCCCGATAGGGACAGGGATGGAGACCCAGTACTTC | CAISPIGTGMETQYF
TRBD1 | TRBJ1-4 | once | TRBV6-5 | TGTGCCAGCAGGGGGACAGGGGGCCGAAAAGAAAAACTGTTTTTT | CASRGTGGRKEKLFF
TRBD2 | TRBJ2-7 | NA | TRBV27 | TGTGCCAGCAGTTTCGGACTAGCGGGAGAATTTTACGAGCAGTACTTC | CASSFGLAGEFYEQYF
NA | TRBJ1-4 | NA | TRBV27 | TGTGCCAGCAGTCCTCGGAGGAGCGGGTCTAATGAAAAACTGTTTTTT | CASSPRRSGSNEKLFF
TRBD1 | TRBJ1-2 | NA | TRBV28 | TGTGCCAGCAGCATCCCCTGGACAGGGATGAATGGCTACACCTTC | CASSIPWTGMNGYTF
TRBD1 | TRBJ1-1 | once | TRBV10-3 | TGTGCCATCAGTGACCGTCCGACAGGGGGGAACACTGAAGCTTTCTTT | CAISDRPTGGNTEAFF
NA | TRBJ2-1 | NA | TRBV7-9 | TGTGCCAGCAGCTTAGACTCTTACAATGAGCAGTTCTTC | CASSLDSYNEQFF
TRBD1 | TRBJ1-3 | NA | TRBV10-3 | TGTGCCATCAGTGAGTCAGAAAAATTGGGACAGAACTCGGGAAACACCATATATTTT | CAISESEKLGQNSGNTIYF
NA | TRBJ1-3 | NA | TRBV6-6 | TGTGCCAGCAGTTATCAGGGTGCTGGAAACACCATATATTTT | CASSYQGAGNTIYF
TRBD2 | TRBJ2-7 | NA | TRBV6-5 | TGTGCCAGCAGAGATTTCGGACTAGAGTTAAGCGAGCAGTACTTC | CASRDFGLELSEQYF
TRBD1 | TRBJ2-4 | NA | TRBV11-2 | TGTGCCAGCAGCTTAGATCCGGGACAGGGCCAAGCCAAAAACATTCAGTACTTC | CASSLDPGQGQAKNIQYF
NA | TRBJ1-1 | NA | TRBV5-6 | TGTGCCAGCAGCTCAACTCAGGGTACCTCCCGCCTTACTGAAGCTTTCTTT | CASSSTQGTSRLTEAFF
TRBD1 | TRBJ1-2 | NA | TRBV11-2 | TGTGCCAGCAGCTCCAAATGGGACAGGGGCCATGGCTACACCTTC | CASSSKWDRGHGYTF
TRBD1 | TRBJ1-5 | few | TRBV10-3 | TGTGCCATCAAACAGGGGGCACTTCAGCCCCAGCATTTT | CAIKQGALQPQHF
NA | TRBJ2-2 | NA | TRBV4-1 | TGCGCCAGCGGACTAACCCACACTAACACCGGGGAGCTGTTTTTT | CASGLTHTNTGELFF
NA | TRBJ1-2 | NA | TRBV5-1 | TGCGCCAGCAGCTTGGACGGCGGATCTAACTATGGCTACACCTTC | CASSLDGGSNYGYTF
NA | TRBJ1-4 | once | TRBV4-2 | TGTGCCAGCAGCCAAGGGGGAGACCACGGGGTTGAAAAACTGTTTTTT | CASSQGGDHGVEKLFF